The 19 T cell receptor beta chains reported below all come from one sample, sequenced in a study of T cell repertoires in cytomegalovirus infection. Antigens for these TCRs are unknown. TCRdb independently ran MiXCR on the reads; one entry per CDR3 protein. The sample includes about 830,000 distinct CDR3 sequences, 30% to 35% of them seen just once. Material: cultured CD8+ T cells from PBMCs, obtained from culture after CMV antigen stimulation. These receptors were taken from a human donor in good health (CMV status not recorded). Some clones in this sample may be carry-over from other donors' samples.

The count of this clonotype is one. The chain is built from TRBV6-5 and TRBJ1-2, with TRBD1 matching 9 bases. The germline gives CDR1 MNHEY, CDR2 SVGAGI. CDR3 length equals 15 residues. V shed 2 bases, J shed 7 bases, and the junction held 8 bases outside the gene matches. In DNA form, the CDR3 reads TGTGCCAGCAGTTACGGGGGACAGGGTTTTCGTGGCTACACCTTC. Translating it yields CASSYGGQGFRGYTF.

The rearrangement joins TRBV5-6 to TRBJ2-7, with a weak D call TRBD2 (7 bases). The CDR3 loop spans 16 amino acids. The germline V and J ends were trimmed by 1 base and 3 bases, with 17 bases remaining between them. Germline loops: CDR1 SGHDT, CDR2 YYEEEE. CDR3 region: CASSLYPGGRGYEQYF. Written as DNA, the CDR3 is TGTGCCAGCAGCTTGTACCCCGGGGGGCGAGGCTACGAGCAGTACTTC.

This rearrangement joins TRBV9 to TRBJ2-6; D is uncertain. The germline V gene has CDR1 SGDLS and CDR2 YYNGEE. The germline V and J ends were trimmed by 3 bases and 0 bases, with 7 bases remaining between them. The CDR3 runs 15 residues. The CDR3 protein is CASSAGDSGANVLTF. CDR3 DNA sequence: TGTGCCAGCAGCGCAGGTGACTCTGGGGCCAACGTCCTGACTTTC.

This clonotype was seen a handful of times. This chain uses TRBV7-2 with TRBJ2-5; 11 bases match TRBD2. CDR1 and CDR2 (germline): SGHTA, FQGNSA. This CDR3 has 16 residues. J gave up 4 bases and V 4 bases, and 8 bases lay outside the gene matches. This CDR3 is CASSSLTSGGGETQYF. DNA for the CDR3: TGTGCCAGCAGCTCCCTTACTAGCGGGGGAGGAGAGACCCAGTACTTC.

In DNA, the CDR3 is TGTGCCAGCAGTCCTACCGGGACAGGGATCTATGGCTACACCTTC. It is translated as CASSPTGTGIYGYTF. This chain joins TRBV2 and TRBJ1-2; 9 bases fit TRBD1. The ends lost 5 bases at V and 4 bases at J; junction bases unmatched: 8. Germline values: CDR1 SNHLY, CDR2 FYNNEI. CDR3 length equals 15 residues.

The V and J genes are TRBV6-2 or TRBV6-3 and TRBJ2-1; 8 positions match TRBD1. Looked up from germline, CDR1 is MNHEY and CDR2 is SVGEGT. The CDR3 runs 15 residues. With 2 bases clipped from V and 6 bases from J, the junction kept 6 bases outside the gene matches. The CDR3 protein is CASSYGQGIFNEQFF. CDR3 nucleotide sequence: TGTGCCAGCAGTTACGGACAGGGAATATTCAATGAGCAGTTCTTC.

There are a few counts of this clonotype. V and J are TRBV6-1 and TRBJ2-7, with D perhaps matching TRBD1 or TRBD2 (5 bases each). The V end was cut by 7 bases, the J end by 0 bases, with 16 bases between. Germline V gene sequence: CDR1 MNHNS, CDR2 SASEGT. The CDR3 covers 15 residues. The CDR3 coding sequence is TGTGCCAGCAAAACCGGGACCGCGAGCTCCTACGAGCAGTACGTC. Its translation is CASKTGTASSYEQYV.

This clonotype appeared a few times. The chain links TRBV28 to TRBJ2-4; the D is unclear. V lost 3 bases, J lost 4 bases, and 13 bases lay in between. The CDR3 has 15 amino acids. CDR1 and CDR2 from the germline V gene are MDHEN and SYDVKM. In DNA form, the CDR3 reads TGTGCCAGCAGTTTTTTGTGGGAACGAAAAAACATTCAGTACTTC. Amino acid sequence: CASSFLWERKNIQYF.

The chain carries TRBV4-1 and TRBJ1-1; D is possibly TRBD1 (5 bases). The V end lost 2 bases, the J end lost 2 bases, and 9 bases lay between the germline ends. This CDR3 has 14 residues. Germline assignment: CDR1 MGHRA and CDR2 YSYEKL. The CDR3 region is CASSQKTANTEAFF. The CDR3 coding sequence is TGCGCCAGCAGCCAAAAGACAGCTAACACTGAAGCTTTCTTT.

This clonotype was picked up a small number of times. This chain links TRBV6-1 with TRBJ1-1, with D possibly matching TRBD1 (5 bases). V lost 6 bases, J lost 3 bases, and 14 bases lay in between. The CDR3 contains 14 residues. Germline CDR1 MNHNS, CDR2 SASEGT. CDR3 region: CASRARDSYTEAFF. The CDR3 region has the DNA TGTGCCAGCAGGGCCCGAGACAGCTACACTGAAGCTTTCTTT.

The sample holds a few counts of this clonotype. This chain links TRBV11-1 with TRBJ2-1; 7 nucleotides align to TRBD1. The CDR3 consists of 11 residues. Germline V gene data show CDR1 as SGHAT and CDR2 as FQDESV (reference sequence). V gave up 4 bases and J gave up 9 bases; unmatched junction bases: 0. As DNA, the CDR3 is TGTGCCAGCAGCTGGGACAGTGAGCAGTTCTTC. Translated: CASSWDSEQFF.

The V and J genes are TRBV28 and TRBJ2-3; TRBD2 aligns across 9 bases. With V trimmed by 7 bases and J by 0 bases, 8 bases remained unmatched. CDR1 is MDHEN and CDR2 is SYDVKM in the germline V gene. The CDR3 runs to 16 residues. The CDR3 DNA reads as TGTGCCAGCACCCAAGCAGCGGGGGGAAGCACAGATACGCAGTATTTT. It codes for CASTQAAGGSTDTQYF.

The CDR3 DNA is TGTGCCAGCAGCTTAGTAGCGGGGGCTGGAGATACGCAGTATTTT. Its protein is CASSLVAGAGDTQYF. The J gene is TRBJ2-3, the V gene TRBV7-9; 9 bases map to TRBD2. This CDR3 spans 15 amino acids. J was trimmed by 5 bases and V by 1 base; bases with no gene match: 4. Germline-derived CDR1 and CDR2 are SEHNR and FQNEAQ (reference sequence).

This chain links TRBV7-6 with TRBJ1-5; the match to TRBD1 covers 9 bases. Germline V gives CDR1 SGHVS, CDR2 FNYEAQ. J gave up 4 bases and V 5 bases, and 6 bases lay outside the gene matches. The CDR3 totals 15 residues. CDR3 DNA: TGTGCCAGCAGCCGTGGGACAGGGTGGAATCAGCCCCAGCATTTT. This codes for CASSRGTGWNQPQHF.

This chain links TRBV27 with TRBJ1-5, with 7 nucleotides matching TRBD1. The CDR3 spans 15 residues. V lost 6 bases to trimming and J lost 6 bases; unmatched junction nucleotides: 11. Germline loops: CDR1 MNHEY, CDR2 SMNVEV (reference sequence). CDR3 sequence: CASRLQGGYGQPQHF. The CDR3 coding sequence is TGTGCCAGCAGACTTCAGGGGGGGTATGGTCAGCCCCAGCATTTT.

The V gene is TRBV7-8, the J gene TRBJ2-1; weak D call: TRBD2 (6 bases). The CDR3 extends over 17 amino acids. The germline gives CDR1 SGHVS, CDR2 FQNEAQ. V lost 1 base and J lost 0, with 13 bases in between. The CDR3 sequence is CASSLERTGDSYNEQFF. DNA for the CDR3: TGTGCCAGCAGCTTAGAAAGGACGGGGGACTCCTACAATGAGCAGTTCTTC. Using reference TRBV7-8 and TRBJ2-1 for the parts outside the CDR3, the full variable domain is GAGVSQSPRYKVAKRGQDVALRCDPISGHVSLFWYQQALGQGPEFLTYFQNEAQLDKSGLPSDRFFAERPEGSVSTLKIQRTQQEDSAVYLCASSLERTGDSYNEQFFGPGTRLTVL.

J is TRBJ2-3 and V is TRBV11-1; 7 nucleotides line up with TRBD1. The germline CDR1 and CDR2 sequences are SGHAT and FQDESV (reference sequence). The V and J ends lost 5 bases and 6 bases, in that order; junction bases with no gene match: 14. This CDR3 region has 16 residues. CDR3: CASSGDGQALADTQYF. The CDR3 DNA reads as TGTGCCAGCAGCGGGGATGGACAGGCCCTCGCGGATACGCAGTATTTT.

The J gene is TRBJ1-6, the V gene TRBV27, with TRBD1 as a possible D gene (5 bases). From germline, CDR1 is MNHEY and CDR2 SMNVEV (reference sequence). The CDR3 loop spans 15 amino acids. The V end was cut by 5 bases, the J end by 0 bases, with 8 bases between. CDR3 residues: CASSAGLSYNSPLHF. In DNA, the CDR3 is TGTGCCAGCAGTGCAGGGCTCTCCTATAATTCACCCCTCCACTTT.

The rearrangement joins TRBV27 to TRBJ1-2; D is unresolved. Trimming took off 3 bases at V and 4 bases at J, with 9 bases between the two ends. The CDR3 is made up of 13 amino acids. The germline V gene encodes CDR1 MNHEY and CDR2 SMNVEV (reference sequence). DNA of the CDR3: TGTGCCAGCAGTTTGATCTCTGGCTATGGCTACACCTTC. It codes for CASSLISGYGYTF.